The next 20 T cell receptor beta chains were all read from a single sample in a study of radiotherapy plus CTLA-4 blockade in lung cancer. Profiling relied on immunoSEQ multiplex PCR, and the TCRdb table lists in-frame clones only, not all of them. The sample shows fewer than 140,000 clones, approximately 81% of them seen only once. Material: peripheral blood, obtained from a patient treated with radiotherapy plus ipilimumab. These receptors all stem from a human donor with non-small cell lung cancer that progressed on radiotherapy plus ipilimumab. Some clones in this sample may be carry-over from other donors' samples.

The genes are TRBV5-1 and TRBJ2-1, with 7 bases identical to TRBD1. Trimming took 1 base from V and 1 from J; bases not matched to a gene: 2. The CDR3 loop spans 15 amino acids. Germline CDR1 reads SGHRS; CDR2 reads YFSETQ. This CDR3 reads CASSLLQGSYNEQFF. In DNA form, the CDR3 reads TGCGCCAGCAGCTTGCTACAGGGGTCCTACAATGAGCAGTTCTTC.

The chain recombines TRBV5-6 with TRBJ2-7; the match to TRBD1 covers 7 bases. V lost 5 bases and J lost 2; bases outside the gene matches: 7. Germline V gives CDR1 SGHDT, CDR2 YYEEEE. This CDR3 is 14 amino acids long. The CDR3 region is CASSYRDRAYEQYF. For the CDR3, the DNA is TGTGCCAGCAGTTACCGGGACAGAGCCTACGAGCAGTACTTC.

The V call is TRBV4-3, the J call TRBJ2-6; perhaps TRBD1 as D (5 bases). Trimming took 0 bases from V and 0 from J, leaving 9 bases between them. There are 17 residues in the CDR3. Germline V gives CDR1 LGHNA, CDR2 YSLEER. CDR3: CASSQDGDSSGANVLTF. The CDR3 nucleotides are TGCGCCAGCAGCCAAGATGGAGACAGCTCTGGGGCCAACGTCCTGACTTTC.

The rearrangement links TRBV5-6 to TRBJ1-3, with D uncertain. This CDR3 is 15 amino acids long. V was pared by 0 bases and J by 3 bases, with 10 bases between. Germline CDR1 is SGHDT and CDR2 is YYEEEE. This CDR3 is CASSLGHGGGNTIYF. The CDR3 DNA is TGTGCCAGCAGCTTGGGGCACGGCGGTGGAAACACCATATATTTT.

The gene calls are TRBV18 and TRBJ1-5, with D maybe TRBD1 (6 bases). Germline lookup yields CDR1 KGHSH and CDR2 LQKENI. Trimming left V 6 bases short and J 1 base short, with 10 bases between. The CDR3 totals 14 residues. In DNA form, the CDR3 reads TGTGCCAGCTCCGCAACAGGGAGCAATCAGCCCCAGCATTTT. Its protein is CASSATGSNQPQHF.

The gene calls are TRBV18 and TRBJ1-1; D unclear. CDR1 and CDR2 from the germline V gene are KGHSH and LQKENI. Between the trimmed V and J ends, which lost 2 bases and 1 base, there was a span of 11 bases. The CDR3 consists of 15 residues. The DNA for the CDR3 is TGTGCCAGCTCACCAGAAAAGGAACAGAACACTGAAGCTTTCTTT. Translated, it gives CASSPEKEQNTEAFF.

The rearrangement joins TRBV19 to TRBJ1-2; maybe TRBD1 (5 bases). The germline gives CDR1 LNHDA, CDR2 SQIVND (reference sequence). The CDR3 is 14 residues long. V dropped 8 bases and J dropped 7 bases, with 20 bases sitting between them. CDR3 nucleotide sequence: TGTGCCAGTGGGACCTTGGCGTACACGGGTGGCTACACCTTC. Translating gives CASGTLAYTGGYTF.

This sequence joins TRBV27 and TRBJ1-4, with D maybe TRBD1 (5 bases). The CDR3 extends over 13 amino acids. Germline lookup yields CDR1 MNHEY and CDR2 SMNVEV (reference sequence). Trimming removed 5 bases from V and 13 bases from J, with 17 bases in between. The CDR3 here is CASSQNRQNRLFF. DNA of the CDR3: TGTGCCAGCAGTCAAAACCGACAGAATCGACTGTTTTTT.

The rearrangement uses TRBV5-1 and TRBJ2-2; 9 positions match TRBD1. With V trimmed by 2 bases and J by 4 bases, 6 bases remained unmatched. Germline V gives CDR1 SGHRS, CDR2 YFSETQ. The length of the CDR3 is 16 residues. CDR3 DNA sequence: TGCGCCAGCAGCTTACAAGGGACAGGGCGCACCGGGGAGCTGTTTTTT. Its translation: CASSLQGTGRTGELFF.

This clone has just a few counts. This sequence joins TRBV6-5 and TRBJ2-7; a weak D match, TRBD1 (6 bases). This CDR3 comprises 15 residues. In germline, CDR1 is MNHEY, CDR2 SVGAGI. V was shortened by 0 bases and J by 5 bases, with 14 bases between the two germline ends. The CDR3, as DNA: TGTGCCAGCAGTTACTCGGCAGGGACACCCAACGAGCAGTACTTC. This codes for CASSYSAGTPNEQYF.

The chain has TRBV30 and TRBJ2-1; 7 bases match TRBD1. Germline V gene lookup returns CDR1 GTSNPN and CDR2 SVGIG (reference sequence). Trimming removed 3 bases from V and 0 bases from J; junction bases left unmatched: 2. The CDR3 has 14 residues. The CDR3 nucleotides read TGTGCCTGGAGCCGGGACAGCTCCTACAATGAGCAGTTCTTC. It codes for CAWSRDSSYNEQFF.

This rearrangement joins TRBV9 to TRBJ1-6; D is possibly TRBD1 (5 bases). The CDR3 runs 12 residues. The ends were cut back, 4 bases at V and 10 bases at J, with 9 bases in the middle. Germline loops: CDR1 SGDLS, CDR2 YYNGEE. CDR3 sequence reads: CASSSQGSPLHF. In nucleotides, the CDR3 is TGTGCCAGCAGCTCCCAGGGCTCACCCCTCCACTTT.

A single count supports this clone. The DNA of the CDR3 is TGTGCCAGCAGCCCTACCCAGGGTATCCAGTACTTC. Encoded protein: CASSPTQGIQYF. This rearrangement joins TRBV7-3 to TRBJ2-5; TRBD1 is a possible D gene (5 bases). Trimming removed 5 bases at V and 10 bases at J, with 14 bases between. This CDR3 is built from 12 residues. The V gene's germline CDR1 is SGHTA and CDR2 FQGTGA. Using reference TRBV7-3 and TRBJ2-5 for the parts outside the CDR3, the full variable domain is GAGVSQTPSNKVTEKGKYVELRCDPISGHTALYWYRQSLGQGPEFLIYFQGTGAADDSGLPNDRFFAVRPEGSVSTLKIQRTERGDSAVYLCASSPTQGIQYFGPGTRLLVL.

The chain combines TRBV2 with TRBJ1-2; possible D gene TRBD1, 6 bases. The CDR3 totals 14 residues. Trimming took 4 bases from V and 7 from J, leaving 16 bases between them. CDR1 and CDR2 from the germline V gene are SNHLY and FYNNEI. As DNA, the CDR3 is TGTGCCAGCAGTGTTGCCGGGGGGCGCGTTGGCTACACCTTC. Translating it yields CASSVAGGRVGYTF.

The J gene is TRBJ2-7, the V gene TRBV6-5; D is unresolved. Trimming took off 8 bases at V and 2 bases at J, with 7 bases between the two ends. The CDR3 sequence is 11 residues long. The germline V gene has CDR1 MNHEY and CDR2 SVGAGI. CDR3 coding DNA: TGTGCCAGCTCGTCTACCTACGAGCAGTACTTC. Its protein is CASSSTYEQYF.

This clone was seen more than once but under ten times. This rearrangement joins TRBV7-3 to TRBJ2-1; 11 bases agree with TRBD2. The germline gives CDR1 SGHTA, CDR2 FQGTGA. This CDR3 has 15 residues. Trimming removed 3 bases from V and 6 bases from J; junction bases left unmatched: 4. The CDR3 DNA sequence: TGTGCCAGCAGCTTTCGACTAGCGGGAAGCAATGAGCAGTTCTTC. It yields the protein CASSFRLAGSNEQFF.

The J gene is TRBJ2-1, the V gene TRBV4-3; a possible D gene is TRBD2 (6 bases). V shed 3 bases and J shed 1 base, with 16 bases lying between them. The CDR3 is 17 residues long. The germline V gene has CDR1 LGHNA and CDR2 YSLEER. CDR3 nucleotide sequence: TGCGCCAGCAGCCACCGACTCGGGGACTTATCCTACAATGAGCAGTTCTTC. It translates to CASSHRLGDLSYNEQFF.

The chain is built from TRBV19 and TRBJ2-7, with 7 bases matching TRBD1. Germline trimming cut 5 bases from V and 3 bases from J; bases unmatched to any gene: 10. CDR1 is LNHDA and CDR2 is SQIVND in the germline V gene (reference sequence). The CDR3 is 15 residues long. The CDR3 bases are TGTGCCAGTAGTCCCCTTGAGGGACAGAACTACGAGCAGTACTTC. Its protein product is CASSPLEGQNYEQYF.

This chain links TRBV5-4 with TRBJ1-6; 7 nucleotides line up with TRBD1. The germline V gene encodes CDR1 SGHNT and CDR2 YYREEE (reference sequence). J gave up 8 bases and V 9 bases, and 11 bases lay outside the gene matches. The CDR3 has 14 residues. In DNA, the CDR3 is TGTGCCACGTCCCCCGGGCAGGGGGATTCACCCCTCCACTTT. It translates to CATSPGQGDSPLHF. Using reference TRBV5-4 and TRBJ1-6 for the parts outside the CDR3, the full variable domain is ETGVTQSPTHLIKTRGQQVTLRCSSQSGHNTVSWYQQALGQGPQFIFQYYREEENGRGNFPPRFSGLQFPNYSSELNVNALELDDSALYLCATSPGQGDSPLHFGNGTRLTVT.

With regard to this clone: Other DNA sequences in the sample encode the same CDR3. The gene calls are TRBV5-1 and TRBJ2-1; D is uncertain. CDR1 SGHRS and CDR2 YFSETQ come from the germline V gene. The CDR3 extends over 15 amino acids. The V gene lost 0 bases and the J gene lost 0 bases, with 7 bases spanning the gap. The CDR3 is CASSLGVSSYNEQFF. The CDR3 coding sequence is TGCGCCAGCAGCTTGGGCGTGAGCTCCTACAATGAGCAGTTCTTC.